This section outlines one TCR beta chain sequence together with its context. What it binds is not known. This sample is drawn from a study of OX40 agonist ivuxolimab in advanced cancers. CDR1 is SGDLS, CDR2 YYNGEE, per germline. The CDR3 has 14 amino acids. V lost 0 bases and J lost 3; bases outside the gene matches: 2. Study-wide results and caveats: Normalized T-cell clonal expansion was also low in some nonresponders. CD8+ T cells averaged more expanded clones than CD4+. In the 0.1 to 3.0 mg/kg range, CD4+ and CD8+ blood T cells had expanded clonally by week 6.

TCRdb's table, derived via immunoSEQ multiplex PCR, lists solely in-frame clones and lacks some. The sample lists about 19,000 clones, 85% to 90% occurring once. The rearrangement links TRBV9 to TRBJ1-2; 7 positions agree with TRBD1. The sequences come from CD4+ or CD8+ T cells sorted from blood, collected in a trial of the OX40 agonist ivuxolimab. The clonotype was recovered from an adult with an advanced solid tumor such as melanoma, head and neck, liver or kidney cancer. The CDR3 DNA reads as TGTGCCAGCAGCGTAGGGGGGACAGACTATGGCTACACCTTC. As protein: CASSVGGTDYGYTF.